Below are 2 T cell receptor beta chains sequenced from a single sample in a study of blood T cell repertoires in COVID-19. Profiling relied on immunoSEQ multiplex PCR, and the TCRdb table lists in-frame clones only, not all of them. The sample lists approximately 390,000 clones; about 90% were seen once. The sample consisted of peripheral blood. The source of these receptors is a woman aged 55-70 years with COVID-19, enrolled during active disease.

CDR3 loop: CASRDNPGQGNTEAFF. The CDR3 DNA follows: TGTGCCAGCAGAGACAATCCGGGACAGGGGAACACTGAAGCTTTCTTT. The V gene is TRBV6-6, the J gene TRBJ1-1; 9 bases map to TRBD1. V shed 6 bases, J shed 1 base, and the junction held 9 bases outside the gene matches. CDR3 length: 16 residues. Germline loops: CDR1 MNHNY, CDR2 SVGAGI (reference sequence).

The rearrangement joins TRBV27 to TRBJ1-1, with D unresolved. CDR1 is MNHEY and CDR2 is SMNVEV in the germline V gene (reference sequence). Trimming shortened V by 2 bases and J by 1 base, and 8 bases separated the two germline ends. This CDR3 is 14 amino acids long. CDR3 coding DNA: TGTGCCAGCAGTTTAGGAGGGCCGAACACTGAAGCTTTCTTT. Residues: CASSLGGPNTEAFF.